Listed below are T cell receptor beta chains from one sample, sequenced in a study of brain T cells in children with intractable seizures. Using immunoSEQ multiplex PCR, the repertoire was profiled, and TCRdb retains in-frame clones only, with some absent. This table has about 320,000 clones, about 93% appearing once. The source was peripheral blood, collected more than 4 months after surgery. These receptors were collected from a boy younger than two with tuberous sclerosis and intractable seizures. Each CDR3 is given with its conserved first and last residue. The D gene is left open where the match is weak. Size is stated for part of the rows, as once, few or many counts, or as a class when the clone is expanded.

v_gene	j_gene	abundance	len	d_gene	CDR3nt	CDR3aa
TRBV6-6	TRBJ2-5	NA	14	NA	TGTGCCAGCAGTTACGCGGCTCCCCAAGAGACCCAGTACTTC	CASSYAAPQETQYF
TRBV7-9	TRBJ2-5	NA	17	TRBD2	TGTGCCAGCAGCTTCCGTTCTGGCGGGAGGAGCCAAGAGACCCAGTACTTC	CASSFRSGGRSQETQYF
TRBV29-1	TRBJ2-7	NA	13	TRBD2	TGCAGCGTTCTTACGGGACTAGACTACGAGCAGTACTTC	CSVLTGLDYEQYF
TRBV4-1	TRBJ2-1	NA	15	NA	TGCGCCAGCAGCCAAACTAGGAGCTCCTACAATGAGCAGTTCTTC	CASSQTRSSYNEQFF
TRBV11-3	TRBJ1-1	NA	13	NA	TGTGCCAGCAGCTTAGGGGAGGGGATTGAAGCTTTCTTT	CASSLGEGIEAFF
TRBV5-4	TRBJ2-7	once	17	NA	TGTGCCAGCAGCCTGATCGGCCAGCCCCTTACTTCCTACGAGCAGTACTTC	CASSLIGQPLTSYEQYF
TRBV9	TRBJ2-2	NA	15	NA	TGTGCCAGCAGCGTAGCTTCCGGCGGCGGCGGGGAGCTGTTTTTT	CASSVASGGGGELFF
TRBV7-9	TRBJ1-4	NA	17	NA	TGTGCCAGCAGCTTCAGCGGGGTGGGAATGGCAAATGAAAAACTGTTTTTT	CASSFSGVGMANEKLFF
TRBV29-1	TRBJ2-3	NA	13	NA	TGCAGCGTTGCACAGGTGACCACAGATACGCAGTATTTT	CSVAQVTTDTQYF
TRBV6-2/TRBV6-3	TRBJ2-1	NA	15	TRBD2	TGTGCCAGCAGCTATACTAGCGGGAGGGTGCATGAGCAGTTCTTC	CASSYTSGRVHEQFF
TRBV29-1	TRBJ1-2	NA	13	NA	TGCAGCGCACCCGGGGGACATAACTATGGCTACACCTTC	CSAPGGHNYGYTF
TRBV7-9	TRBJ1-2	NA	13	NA	TGTGCCAGCAGCTTAGCCCCGGCGGGAGGCTACACCTTC	CASSLAPAGGYTF
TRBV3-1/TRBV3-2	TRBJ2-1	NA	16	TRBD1	TGTGCCAGCAGCCACGAGGGGGCGAGGACCTACAATGAGCAGTTCTTC	CASSHEGARTYNEQFF
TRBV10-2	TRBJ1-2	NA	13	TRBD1	TGCGCCAGCAGCGACAGGGTTTCGTATGGCTACACCTTC	CASSDRVSYGYTF
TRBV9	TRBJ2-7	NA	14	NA	TGTGCCAGCAGCAGGACGCAGGTAATAGGGGAGCAGTACTTC	CASSRTQVIGEQYF
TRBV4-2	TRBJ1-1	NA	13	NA	TGTGCCAGCAGCCAAGACCTAGATGGACGGGCTTTCTTT	CASSQDLDGRAFF
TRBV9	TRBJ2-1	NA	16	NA	TGTGCCAGCAGCGTCTTCGGGAGTACCTCCTACAATGAGCAGTTCTTC	CASSVFGSTSYNEQFF
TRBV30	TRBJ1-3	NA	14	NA	TGTGCCCAACCCTCCCCGGGGAGTGGAAACACCATATATTTT	CAQPSPGSGNTIYF
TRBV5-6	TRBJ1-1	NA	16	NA	TGTGCCAGCAGCTTGAACCGGGCAGGGATGAACACTGAAGCTTTCTTT	CASSLNRAGMNTEAFF
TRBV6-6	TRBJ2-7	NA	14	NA	TGTGCCAGCAGAAGACTTTCGATTACCTACGAGCAGTACTTC	CASRRLSITYEQYF
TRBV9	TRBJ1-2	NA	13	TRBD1	TGTGCCAGCAGCCCACAGGGGAACTATGGCTACACCTTC	CASSPQGNYGYTF
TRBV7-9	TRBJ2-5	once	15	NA	TGTGCCAGCAGCTTATTTCTGGGGGGCCAAGAGACCCAGTACTTC	CASSLFLGGQETQYF
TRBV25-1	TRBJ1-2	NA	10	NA	TGTGCCAGCAGTCACTATGGCTACACCTTC	CASSHYGYTF
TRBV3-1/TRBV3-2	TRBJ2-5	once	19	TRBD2	TGTGCCAGCAGCCAAGAGGCGGCTAGCGGGAGTTTTGACCAAGAGACCCAGTACTTC	CASSQEAASGSFDQETQYF
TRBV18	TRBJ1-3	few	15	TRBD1	TGTGCCAGCTCACGGGGGACAGGGGACGGAAACACCATATATTTT	CASSRGTGDGNTIYF
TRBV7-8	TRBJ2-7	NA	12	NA	TGTGCCAGCAGCTTAGCGTGGGGGGTGCAGTACTTC	CASSLAWGVQYF
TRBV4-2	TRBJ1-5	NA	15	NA	TGTGCCAGCAGCCAAGATTGGGGACTTAATCAGCCCCAGCATTTT	CASSQDWGLNQPQHF
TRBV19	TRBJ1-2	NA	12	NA	TGTGCCAGTAGTATAGTGGGGGCTGGCTACACCTTC	CASSIVGAGYTF
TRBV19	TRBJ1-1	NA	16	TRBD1	TGTGCCAGTAGTATAGTCCCGGGACAGATGAACACTGAAGCTTTCTTT	CASSIVPGQMNTEAFF
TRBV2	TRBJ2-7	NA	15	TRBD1	TGTGCCAGCAGCGCCCCTAGGACAGGGGGCCGAGAGCAGTACTTC	CASSAPRTGGREQYF
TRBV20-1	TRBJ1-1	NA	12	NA	TGCAGTGCTAGTTATCCGGGGCCTGAAGCTTTCTTT	CSASYPGPEAFF
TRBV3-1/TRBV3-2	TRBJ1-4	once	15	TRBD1	TGTGCCAGCAGCCAAGGGCTGACAGGGGATGAAAAACTGTTTTTT	CASSQGLTGDEKLFF
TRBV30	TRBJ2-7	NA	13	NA	TGTGCCTGGAGCCCAGGCTACACCTACGAGCAGTACTTC	CAWSPGYTYEQYF
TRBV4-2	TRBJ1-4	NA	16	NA	TGTGCCAGCAGCCAAGATATCAGGGGCGAGTATGAAAAACTGTTTTTT	CASSQDIRGEYEKLFF
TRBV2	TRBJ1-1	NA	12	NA	TGTGCCAGCTCTACCATGGCAGACCAAGCTTTCTTT	CASSTMADQAFF
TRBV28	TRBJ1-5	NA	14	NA	TGTGCCACCGAGGTTCTCAGGGGAGCTCAGCCCCAGCATTTT	CATEVLRGAQPQHF
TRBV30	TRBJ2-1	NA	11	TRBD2	TGTGCCTGGACCGGGGGGGATGAGCAGTTCTTC	CAWTGGDEQFF
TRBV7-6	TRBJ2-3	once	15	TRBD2	TGTGCCAGCAGCCAACCTAGCGGGAACACAGATACGCAGTATTTT	CASSQPSGNTDTQYF
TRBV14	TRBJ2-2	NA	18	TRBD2	TGTGCCAGCAGCTCCCACCGGGTACTAGCGGGGGACACCGGGGAGCTGTTTTTT	CASSSHRVLAGDTGELFF
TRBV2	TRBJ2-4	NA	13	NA	TGTGCCAGCAGTGCGAGGGGTAGGAACATTCAGTACTTC	CASSARGRNIQYF
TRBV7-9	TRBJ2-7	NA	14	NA	TGTGCCAGCAGCTTATCCTCGAGGGAAGGGGTGCAGTACTTC	CASSLSSREGVQYF
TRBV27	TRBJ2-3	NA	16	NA	TGTGCCAGCAGTTTATTGGGTAGCGGAAGCACAGATACGCAGTATTTT	CASSLLGSGSTDTQYF
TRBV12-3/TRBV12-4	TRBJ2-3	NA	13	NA	TGTGCCAGCACCACACAGGTGGGGGATACGCAGTATTTT	CASTTQVGDTQYF
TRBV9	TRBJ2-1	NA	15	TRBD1	TGTGCCAGCGGAAGACAGGGGGGCACCTACAATGAGCAGTTCTTC	CASGRQGGTYNEQFF
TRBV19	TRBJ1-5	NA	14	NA	TGTGCCAGTACCAGAAGTAATAGCAATCAGCCCCAGCATTTT	CASTRSNSNQPQHF
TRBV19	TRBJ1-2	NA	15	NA	TGTGCCAGTAGTATGTCGGTAGGGGAATACTATGGCTACACCTTC	CASSMSVGEYYGYTF
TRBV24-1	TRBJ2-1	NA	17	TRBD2	TGTGCCACCAGTGCCCGTAGACTAGCGGAGAACTACAATGAGCAGTTCTTC	CATSARRLAENYNEQFF
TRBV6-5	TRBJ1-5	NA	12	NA	TGTGCCAGCAGACAGGGAACCGGAGTCCAGCATTTT	CASRQGTGVQHF
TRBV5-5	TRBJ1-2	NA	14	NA	TGTGCCAGCAGCTTGGAAGACAGAAGATATGGCTACACCTTC	CASSLEDRRYGYTF
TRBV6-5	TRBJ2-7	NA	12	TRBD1	TGTGCCAGCAGTTTAGGGGGCCTAAGGCAGTACTTC	CASSLGGLRQYF
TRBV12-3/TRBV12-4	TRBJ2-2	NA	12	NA	TGTGCCAGCTCGGTCGACACCGGGGAGCTGTTTTTT	CASSVDTGELFF
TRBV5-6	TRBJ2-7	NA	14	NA	TGTGCCAGCAGCTTGAGGGCAGGGTATCGGGAGCAGTACTTC	CASSLRAGYREQYF
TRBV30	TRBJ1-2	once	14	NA	TGTGCCTGGAGCGGCCGCGGGGGCGCGAGTGGCTACACCTTC	CAWSGRGGASGYTF